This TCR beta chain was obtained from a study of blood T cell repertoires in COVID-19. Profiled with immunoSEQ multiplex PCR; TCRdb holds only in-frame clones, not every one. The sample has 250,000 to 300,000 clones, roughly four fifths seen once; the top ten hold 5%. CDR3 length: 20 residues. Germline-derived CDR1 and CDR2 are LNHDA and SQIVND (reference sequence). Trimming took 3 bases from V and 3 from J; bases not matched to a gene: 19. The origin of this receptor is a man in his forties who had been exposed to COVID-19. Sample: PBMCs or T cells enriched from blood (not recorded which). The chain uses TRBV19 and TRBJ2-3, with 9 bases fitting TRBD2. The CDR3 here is CASSIVYPGASGTFTDTQYF. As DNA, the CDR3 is TGTGCCAGTAGTATTGTTTATCCGGGTGCTAGCGGGACCTTTACAGATACGCAGTATTTT.